These 31 T cell receptor beta chains share one sample of origin, sequenced in a study of T-cell memory formation after mild COVID-19. One entry per CDR3 protein, called by TCRdb with MiXCR from the 5' RACE reads. The sample carries about 180,000 distinct CDR3 sequences, approximately 18% recorded once. Input material: PBMCs or a T cell subset sorted from them (not recorded which). The receptors here all came from a man between 18 and 29 years old who had mild COVID-19 (a few samples of this study predate the infection). Cell type and time point are not known.

The chain couples TRBV20-1 to TRBJ2-5, with D uncertain. Between the trimmed V and J ends, which lost 3 bases and 5 bases, there was a span of 13 bases. The germline gives CDR1 DFQATT, CDR2 SNEGSKA (reference sequence). This CDR3 has 13 residues. The CDR3 nucleotides are TGCAGTGCTAGTTTCCCGGCAGTGGAGACCCAGTACTTC. It yields the protein CSASFPAVETQYF.

V gene TRBV7-3 combines with J gene TRBJ2-1; 7 nucleotides align to TRBD2. Trimming at V came to 4 bases and at J to 9 bases, leaving 0 bases not matched to a gene. The CDR3 extends over 11 amino acids. Germline V gene sequence: CDR1 SGHTA, CDR2 FQGTGA. The DNA for the CDR3 is TGTGCCAGCAGCTCGGGGGGTGAGCAGTTCTTC. It codes for CASSSGGEQFF.

This clonotype was counted only a few times. The rearrangement joins TRBV6-2 or TRBV6-3 to TRBJ2-7, with unresolved D. The length of the CDR3 is 13 residues. The germline CDR1 and CDR2 sequences are MNHEY and SVGEGT. V dropped 5 bases and J dropped 3 bases, with 11 bases sitting between them. The CDR3 nucleotides are TGTGCCAGCAGTGAGACTGTGATCTACGAGCAGTACTTC. It encodes CASSETVIYEQYF.

This clonotype appeared a few times. CDR3 in DNA: TGTGCCAGCACCTCTGACACGAACACTGAAGCTTTCTTT. Encoded protein: CASTSDTNTEAFF. The rearrangement links TRBV12-3 or TRBV12-4 to TRBJ1-1; D is unresolved. This CDR3 region has 13 residues. Trimming took off 7 bases at V and 1 base at J, with 10 bases between the two ends.

The CDR3 bases are TGCGCCAGCAGCTTGGTCGGCTTGGAGACCCAGTACTTC. Amino acids: CASSLVGLETQYF. J is TRBJ2-5 and V is TRBV5-1; the D is unclear. The CDR3 runs to 13 residues. Trimming pared 0 bases from V and 5 bases from J, leaving 8 bases between. The germline V gene has CDR1 SGHRS and CDR2 YFSETQ.

The J gene is TRBJ1-1, the V gene TRBV5-1; D gene unclear. CDR1 is SGHRS and CDR2 is YFSETQ in the germline V gene. The CDR3 totals 14 residues. V lost 1 base and J 0 bases, leaving 7 bases between the germline ends. The CDR3 here is CASSLSGLNTEAFF. DNA for the CDR3: TGCGCCAGCAGCTTGTCCGGGCTGAACACTGAAGCTTTCTTT.

The chain uses TRBV18 and TRBJ2-1; D not resolved. Trimming left V 2 bases short and J 0 bases short, with 14 bases between. There are 17 residues in the CDR3. CDR1 and CDR2 (germline): KGHSH, LQKENI. CDR3 sequence reads: CASSPFTARLSYNEQFF. Here the CDR3 DNA reads TGTGCCAGCTCACCATTTACAGCTAGGCTCTCCTACAATGAGCAGTTCTTC.

This clonotype was found a few times. The rearrangement links TRBV20-1 to TRBJ2-3; 9 bases line up with TRBD1. Germline CDR1 is DFQATT and CDR2 is SNEGSKA (reference sequence). The CDR3 covers 15 residues. Trimming cost V 6 bases and J 5 bases; bases outside gene matches: 12. In nucleotides, the CDR3 is TGCAGTGCCATTGACAGGGGGAATTTTGGAGATACGCAGTATTTT. This sequence encodes CSAIDRGNFGDTQYF.

Only a few counts were recorded for this clonotype. CDR3 nucleotide sequence: TGTGCCAGCCGGTTGTGGGTTGGGCAAGGCCAAGAGACCCAGTACTTC. It translates to CASRLWVGQGQETQYF. The chain uses TRBV6-1 and TRBJ2-5; D is ambiguous. V was clipped by 8 bases and J by 1 base, with 20 bases between them. The germline CDR1 and CDR2 sequences are MNHNS and SASEGT. The CDR3 is 16 amino acids.

This clonotype was observed a handful of times. As DNA, the CDR3 is TGTGCCACCAGTGACAAGGGACAGGGCCAGGAGCAGTTCTTC. Encoded protein: CATSDKGQGQEQFF. The V call is TRBV24-1, the J call TRBJ2-1; 9 nucleotides agree with TRBD1. This CDR3 has 14 amino acids. Germline V gene sequence: CDR1 KGHDR, CDR2 SFDVKD. Trimming took 4 bases from V and 10 from J; bases not matched to a gene: 7.

CDR3 DNA sequence: TGTGCCAGCAGCGTTAGAAACGGAGAGACCCAGTACTTC. Translation gives CASSVRNGETQYF. The chain joins TRBV7-9 to TRBJ2-5; no definite D call. The V and J ends lost 5 bases and 4 bases respectively, with 11 bases between them. CDR3 length: 13 amino acids. From germline, CDR1 is SEHNR and CDR2 FQNEAQ (reference sequence).

This clonotype was counted a few times. V is TRBV5-5 and J is TRBJ2-3, with 7 bases identical to TRBD1. J gave up 6 bases and V 0 bases, and 13 bases lay outside the gene matches. Germline CDR1 SGHKS, CDR2 YYEKEE (reference sequence). The CDR3 extends over 17 amino acids. The CDR3 DNA reads as TGTGCCAGCAGCTTGGAGCCGGCGACAGGGAATAGGGATACGCAGTATTTT. Its protein is CASSLEPATGNRDTQYF.

The V call is TRBV5-6, the J call TRBJ2-3, with D perhaps matching TRBD2 (5 bases). The V and J ends lost 2 bases and 2 bases respectively, with 9 bases between them. Germline loops: CDR1 SGHDT, CDR2 YYEEEE. CDR3 length equals 14 residues. The DNA for the CDR3 is TGTGCCAGCAGCTTCTTGCGGGTCACAGATACGCAGTATTTT. It translates to CASSFLRVTDTQYF. The whole variable domain, remainder taken from reference TRBV5-6 and TRBJ2-3, is DAGVTQSPTHLIKTRGQQVTLRCSPKSGHDTVSWYQQALGQGPQFIFQYYEEEERQRGNFPDRFSGHQFPNYSSELNVNALLLGDSALYLCASSFLRVTDTQYFGPGTRLTVL.

The genes are TRBV7-2 and TRBJ2-7; a possible D gene is TRBD2 (6 bases). The germline V gene has CDR1 SGHTA and CDR2 FQGNSA. This CDR3 has 15 residues. The ends were cut back, 5 bases at V and 5 bases at J, with 19 bases in the middle. CDR3 sequence reads: CASSPVGRGQNEQYF. The CDR3 bases are TGTGCCAGCAGCCCTGTGGGGCGGGGTCAGAACGAGCAGTACTTC.

This clonotype was detected ten times or more. The genes are TRBV5-1 and TRBJ1-2; possibly TRBD1 for D (6 bases). V was cut by 6 bases and J by 2 bases, with 14 bases left in between. CDR3 length equals 14 residues. The germline V gene has CDR1 SGHRS and CDR2 YFSETQ. The CDR3 loop reads CASTRGQGNYGYTF. The DNA for the CDR3 is TGCGCCAGCACCCGCGGCCAGGGGAACTATGGCTACACCTTC.

This clonotype was seen a few times. The chain employs TRBV5-1 and TRBJ2-2; D may match TRBD1 or TRBD2 (6 bases each). V lost 2 bases and J lost 5, with 13 bases in between. The germline gives CDR1 SGHRS, CDR2 YFSETQ. This CDR3 region has 15 residues. CDR3 region: CASSFATGTTGELFF. CDR3 nucleotide sequence: TGCGCCAGCAGCTTTGCTACAGGGACTACCGGGGAGCTGTTTTTT.

This clonotype was found a few times. DNA for the CDR3: TGCAGTGCTGGGGCCCTGACAGGGGGCCGCGAGCAGTACTTC. This sequence encodes CSAGALTGGREQYF. This chain joins TRBV20-1 and TRBJ2-7; 10 bases align to TRBD1. The germline V gene has CDR1 DFQATT and CDR2 SNEGSKA (reference sequence). Trimming at V came to 5 bases and at J to 6 bases, leaving 10 bases not matched to a gene. The CDR3 contains 14 residues.

The chain combines TRBV5-1 with TRBJ2-3; possibly TRBD2 for D (6 bases). Per germline, CDR1 SGHRS and CDR2 YFSETQ. This CDR3 contains 16 residues. V shed 4 bases and J shed 3 bases, with 18 bases lying between them. CDR3 in amino acids: CASSLGGLIGTDTQYF. CDR3 coding DNA: TGCGCCAGCAGCCTCGGGGGACTCATTGGAACAGATACGCAGTATTTT.

This clonotype has more than one count but fewer than ten. V is TRBV11-2 and J is TRBJ2-3; maybe TRBD1 (6 bases). V was cut by 4 bases and J by 5 bases, with 10 bases left in between. There are 13 residues in the CDR3. The germline V gene has CDR1 SGHAT and CDR2 FQNNGV. The CDR3 here is CASSWGLGDTQYF. DNA of the CDR3: TGTGCCAGCAGCTGGGGGCTTGGAGATACGCAGTATTTT.

This clonotype appeared a few times. V is TRBV12-3 or TRBV12-4 and J is TRBJ1-5, with 7 bases that match TRBD1. The junction had 5 bases not matched to a gene; V was cut back by 5 bases and J by 7 bases. The CDR3 sequence is 13 residues long. CDR3: CASSTQGEQPQHF. CDR3 bases: TGTGCCAGCAGTACCCAGGGGGAACAGCCCCAGCATTTT.

The V gene is TRBV15, the J gene TRBJ1-3, with D unclear. This CDR3 spans 15 amino acids. Trimming removed 3 bases at V and 0 bases at J, with 9 bases between. CDR1 is LNHNV, CDR2 YYDKDF, per germline (reference sequence). The CDR3 region is CATSRLEGSGNTIYF. The CDR3 region has the DNA TGTGCCACCAGCAGGCTGGAAGGCTCTGGAAACACCATATATTTT.

The sample holds a few counts of this clonotype. This chain connects TRBV12-3 or TRBV12-4 to TRBJ1-2; a weak D match, TRBD1 (5 bases). V lost 6 bases, J lost 8 bases, and 19 bases lay in between. This CDR3 region has 14 residues. The CDR3 nucleotides read TGTGCCAGCAGCCCGGGGCCCTCAACTAACGGCTACACCTTC. This sequence encodes CASSPGPSTNGYTF.

There are a few counts of this clonotype. The J gene is TRBJ2-7, the V gene TRBV20-1, with TRBD1 as a possible D gene (6 bases). Trimming removed 1 base from V and 2 bases from J, with 12 bases in between. The CDR3 length is 14 residues. Looked up from germline, CDR1 is DFQATT and CDR2 is SNEGSKA (reference sequence). CDR3: CSARAPQGTYEQYF. The CDR3 region has the DNA TGCAGTGCTAGAGCACCGCAGGGGACCTACGAGCAGTACTTC.

At least ten counts were recorded for this clonotype. The chain links TRBV25-1 to TRBJ1-1; no definite D call. This CDR3 is built from 11 residues. Trimming pared 6 bases from V and 1 base from J, leaving 3 bases between. Per the germline V gene, CDR1 is MGHDK and CDR2 is SYGVNS. The CDR3 protein is CASRRNTEAFF. The CDR3 bases are TGTGCCAGCAGGCGGAACACTGAAGCTTTCTTT.

This clonotype occurred many times. The rearrangement joins TRBV11-3 to TRBJ2-2; 11 bases are shared with TRBD2. The CDR3 length is 14 residues. Germline assignment: CDR1 SGHNT and CDR2 YENEEA. V was pared by 5 bases and J by 7 bases, with 3 bases of the junction left unmatched. In DNA, the CDR3 is TGTGCCAGCAGCGGGGGACTAGCGGACGGGGAGCTGTTTTTT. It codes for CASSGGLADGELFF. Looking up the rest from reference TRBV11-3 and TRBJ2-2 gives the full variable domain: EAGVVQSPRYKIIEKKQPVAFWCNPISGHNTLYWYLQNLGQGPELLIRYENEEAVDDSQLPKDRFSAERLKGVDSTLKIQPAELGDSAVYLCASSGGLADGELFFGEGSRLTVL.

The chain links TRBV5-1 to TRBJ2-7; D possibly corresponds to TRBD1 (6 bases). Germline V lookup: CDR1 SGHRS, CDR2 YFSETQ. V lost 0 bases, J lost 5 bases, and 12 bases lay in between. This CDR3 is 14 amino acids long. Here the CDR3 reads CASSLDPGVDEQYF. In nucleotides, the CDR3 is TGCGCCAGCAGCTTGGACCCAGGGGTAGACGAGCAGTACTTC.

The V gene is TRBV29-1, the J gene TRBJ1-2; 9 nucleotides match TRBD1. Germline-derived CDR1 and CDR2 are SQVTM and ANQGSEA. The CDR3 is made up of 13 amino acids. V shed 7 bases, J shed 1 base, and the junction held 4 bases outside the gene matches. CDR3 nucleotide sequence: TGCAGCGCCGGACAGGGGATTAACTATGGCTACACCTTC. It yields the protein CSAGQGINYGYTF. Drawing the rest from reference TRBV29-1 and TRBJ1-2, the complete variable domain is SAVISQKPSRDICQRGTSLTIQCQVDSQVTMMFWYRQQPGQSLTLIATANQGSEATYESGFVIDKFPISRPNLTFSTLTVSNMSPEDSSIYLCSAGQGINYGYTFGSGTRLTVV.

This clonotype was seen more than once but under ten times. V usage is TRBV6-2 or TRBV6-3 and J usage is TRBJ2-1, with 7 bases identical to TRBD1. Germline V gives CDR1 MNHEY, CDR2 SVGEGT. CDR3 length: 14 amino acids. V dropped 8 bases and J dropped 0; count of bases not matched to a gene: 4. Written as DNA, the CDR3 is TGTGCCAGCCAGGGGGACAGCTCCTACAATGAGCAGTTCTTC. Amino acids: CASQGDSSYNEQFF.

This clonotype has just a few counts. J is TRBJ2-3 and V is TRBV7-2; D may match TRBD1 or TRBD2 (5 bases each). The germline V gene has CDR1 SGHTA and CDR2 FQGNSA. V gave up 1 base and J gave up 2 bases, with 10 bases separating them. CDR3 length equals 15 residues. CDR3 residues: CASSLVFGATDTQYF. In nucleotides, the CDR3 is TGTGCCAGCAGCTTAGTCTTCGGGGCCACAGATACGCAGTATTTT.

The chain carries TRBV9 and TRBJ1-2, with TRBD1 matching over 7 bases. The CDR3 is 13 residues long. V was pared by 3 bases and J by 6 bases, with 5 bases of the junction left unmatched. The germline V gene encodes CDR1 SGDLS and CDR2 YYNGEE. CDR3 residues: CASSEGQSHGYTF. CDR3 coding DNA: TGTGCCAGCAGCGAGGGACAGTCCCATGGCTACACCTTC. Using reference TRBV9 and TRBJ1-2 for the parts outside the CDR3, the full variable domain is DSGVTQTPKHLITATGQRVTLRCSPRSGDLSVYWYQQSLDQGLQFLIQYYNGEERAKGNILERFSAQQFPDLHSELNLSSLELGDSALYFCASSEGQSHGYTFGSGTRLTVV.

This clonotype was counted only a few times. The chain employs TRBV20-1 and TRBJ2-3; D is perhaps TRBD1 (6 bases). This CDR3 comprises 13 residues. Trimming left V 4 bases short and J 2 bases short, with 10 bases between. In germline, CDR1 is DFQATT, CDR2 SNEGSKA (reference sequence). The CDR3 sequence is CSATYRDTDTQYF. Here the CDR3 DNA reads TGCAGTGCTACCTACAGGGACACAGATACGCAGTATTTT.